The text below deals with one T cell receptor beta chain. This clone has just a few counts. Its cognate antigen has yet to be identified. There are no base qualities to consult, and no much larger clone falls within one base. Including cysteine and phenylalanine, the CDR3 has 16 amino acids. The only DNA kept is the CDR3, 48 bases in frame from the first base. Sequences SGHTA (CDR1) and FQGNSA (CDR2) are obtained from the germline V gene. The V and J ends are trimmed by 1 base and 0 bases, leaving 12 bases between them. These data originate in a study of lymphopenia after photon versus proton radiotherapy (dated by TCRdb to between 2018 and 2021). Regarding the research as a whole: In patients with gastrointestinal tumors who developed high-grade lymphopenia, the study compared the immunological effects of photon radiation therapy with those of proton radiation therapy. The approximately 20 patients in the cohort had gastrointestinal tumors, were treated with either photon or proton therapy, and subsequently developed lymphopenia. The goal of the study was to describe how the two radiation modalities differ in their effects on the immune system. Broad study findings and their caveats: The authors looked at the survival association only in patients who died, and they framed better survival with proton therapy as a possibility rather than a demonstrated result. After the lymphocyte count nadir, photon-treated repertoires showed oligoclonal expansion, especially of CD8+ Temra cells, which drove the drop in diversity. Relative stability during treatment was observed in proton-treated patients, whereas loss of naive T cells and TCR diversity and gain of effector/memory populations were observed in photon-treated patients. Among patients across the cohort who died, overall survival time showed an inverse correlation with a larger post-nadir drop in TCR diversity.

Library generation was performed with the immunoSEQ multiplex PCR assay. Deep sequencing of rearranged TCR beta loci, alongside multiparametric flow cytometry, was used to profile T cell repertoires. This immuneACCESS table, as held by TCRdb, lists in-frame sequences with V and J called but not all clones. Of the missing ones, under half trace to an unresolved V gene in checked studies; the others have no known cause. Across this sample there are some 20,000 clones, with around four fifths seen only once. Around 2.9% of the sample comes from the top ten. The clonotype comes from a woman aged 45 to 65 with pancreatic cancer. Specimen: peripheral blood, collected from a patient treated with photon-based radiotherapy. Recombination connected TRBV7-2 to TRBJ1-2; no D gene is confidently identified. The CDR3 amino acid sequence is: CASSLGYRESNYGYTF. The DNA sequence is as follows: TGTGCCAGCAGCTTAGGGTACAGAGAGTCTAACTATGGCTACACCTTC. Here the CDR3 is joined to the reference TRBV7-2 and TRBJ1-2 genes, and the full variable domain is: GAGVSQSPSNKVTEKGKDVELRCDPISGHTALYWYRQSLGQGLEFLIYFQGNSAPDKSGLPSDRFSAERTGGSVSTLTIQRTQQEDSAVYLCASSLGYRESNYGYTFGSGTRLTVV.